These T cell receptor beta chains were read from a single sample in a study of post-analysis software for immune sequencing data. TCRdb recomputed calls from the PCR reads with MiXCR, one row per CDR3 protein. The sample gives fewer than 850,000 distinct CDR3 sequences, 25% to 30% of which show up once; under 0.7% is in the top ten. Sequenced: blood. The receptors were sampled from a girl aged 10 to 17 with multiple sclerosis. CDR3s include the opening cysteine and the closing phenylalanine or tryptophan. The D gene is left open where the match is weak. Clone size appears in some rows only: once, few, many, or a class for an expanded clone.

d_call: -; cdr3_length: 14; j_call: TRBJ1-2; v_call: TRBV28; clone_size: few; cdr3_nt: TGTGCCAGCAGACGAGGCGGGGGGTCCTACGGCTACACCTTC; cdr3_aa: CASRRGGGSYGYTF
d_call: -; cdr3_length: 12; j_call: TRBJ1-1; v_call: TRBV5-1; clone_size: once; cdr3_nt: TGCGCCAGCAGGCAGGGGCATACTGAAGCTTTCTTT; cdr3_aa: CASRQGHTEAFF
d_call: -; cdr3_length: 15; j_call: TRBJ2-3; v_call: TRBV6-5; clone_size: few; cdr3_nt: TGTGCCAGCAGTTTTCGGGGGATGGCAGCAGATACGCAGTATTTT; cdr3_aa: CASSFRGMAADTQYF
d_call: TRBD2; cdr3_length: 18; j_call: TRBJ2-3; v_call: TRBV7-2; clone_size: few; cdr3_nt: TGTGCCAGCAGCCCCGCACGGACTAGCGGGGGAGGCACAGATACGCAGTATTTT; cdr3_aa: CASSPARTSGGGTDTQYF
d_call: TRBD1; cdr3_length: 15; j_call: TRBJ1-2; v_call: TRBV20-1; clone_size: few; cdr3_nt: TGCAGTGCTGAAGGGGACAGTAATCTTGACTATGGCTACACCTTC; cdr3_aa: CSAEGDSNLDYGYTF
d_call: TRBD1; cdr3_length: 15; j_call: TRBJ2-1; v_call: TRBV10-3; clone_size: few; cdr3_nt: TGTGCCATCAGTGACCGGACAGGGGGACGCAATGAGCAGTTCTTC; cdr3_aa: CAISDRTGGRNEQFF
d_call: -; cdr3_length: 12; j_call: TRBJ2-5; v_call: TRBV20-1; clone_size: few; cdr3_nt: TGCAGTGCTAGACCGCAGGCGGAGACCCAGTACTTC; cdr3_aa: CSARPQAETQYF
d_call: TRBD1; cdr3_length: 14; j_call: TRBJ1-4; v_call: TRBV29-1; clone_size: few; cdr3_nt: TGCAGCGTCCTAGACAGGGCCGCTAATGAAAAACTGTTTTTT; cdr3_aa: CSVLDRAANEKLFF
d_call: TRBD1; cdr3_length: 15; j_call: TRBJ1-1; v_call: TRBV20-1; clone_size: few; cdr3_nt: TGCAGTGCTAGAGTCCCCCCAGGGGGATTTACTGAAGCTTTCTTT; cdr3_aa: CSARVPPGGFTEAFF
d_call: TRBD2; cdr3_length: 14; j_call: TRBJ2-7; v_call: TRBV6-5; clone_size: -; cdr3_nt: TGTGCCAGCAGTCGACTAGCGGGAGGCCACGAGCAGTACTTC; cdr3_aa: CASSRLAGGHEQYF
d_call: TRBD1; cdr3_length: 15; j_call: TRBJ2-1; v_call: TRBV6-5; clone_size: few; cdr3_nt: TGTGCCAGCAGTTACTCGACGGGACAGAACAATGAGCAGTTCTTC; cdr3_aa: CASSYSTGQNNEQFF
d_call: -; cdr3_length: 15; j_call: TRBJ2-5; v_call: TRBV29-1; clone_size: few; cdr3_nt: TGCAGCGTCAGTATGAGGGGGGGGAGACAAGAGACCCAGTACTTC; cdr3_aa: CSVSMRGGRQETQYF
d_call: -; cdr3_length: 14; j_call: TRBJ2-1; v_call: TRBV2; clone_size: -; cdr3_nt: TGTGCCAGCAAAGGTGGCGGGGCCTACAATGAGCAGTTCTTC; cdr3_aa: CASKGGGAYNEQFF
d_call: TRBD1; cdr3_length: 14; j_call: TRBJ2-2; v_call: TRBV20-1; clone_size: once; cdr3_nt: TGCAGTGCTAGAGGACAGGGGAACGTCGGGGAGCTGTTTTTT; cdr3_aa: CSARGQGNVGELFF
d_call: -; cdr3_length: 13; j_call: TRBJ2-3; v_call: TRBV7-9; clone_size: many; cdr3_nt: TGTGCCAGCAGCTTAGAATCTTCGTGGGCGCAGTATTTT; cdr3_aa: CASSLESSWAQYF
d_call: -; cdr3_length: 13; j_call: TRBJ2-7; v_call: TRBV6-5; clone_size: few; cdr3_nt: TGTACCAGCAGTGGTAGCCCCACCTACGAGCAGTACTTC; cdr3_aa: CTSSGSPTYEQYF
d_call: TRBD2; cdr3_length: 18; j_call: TRBJ2-3; v_call: TRBV5-6; clone_size: -; cdr3_nt: TGTGCCAGCAGCTTGGGGCTAGCGGGAGGATACAGCACAGATACGCAGTATTTT; cdr3_aa: CASSLGLAGGYSTDTQYF
d_call: -; cdr3_length: 15; j_call: TRBJ2-3; v_call: TRBV20-1; clone_size: few; cdr3_nt: TGCAGTGCTAGTTTTGTCAGGGGTTTGGCAGATACGCAGTATTTT; cdr3_aa: CSASFVRGLADTQYF
d_call: -; cdr3_length: 16; j_call: TRBJ2-3; v_call: TRBV9; clone_size: -; cdr3_nt: TGTGCCAGCAGCGTATTCCCGAGAACTAGCACAGATACGCAGTATTTT; cdr3_aa: CASSVFPRTSTDTQYF
d_call: -; cdr3_length: 13; j_call: TRBJ1-1; v_call: TRBV6-6; clone_size: few; cdr3_nt: TGTGCCAGCAGGCCAGACAAGAACACTGAAGCTTTCTTT; cdr3_aa: CASRPDKNTEAFF
d_call: -; cdr3_length: 14; j_call: TRBJ2-7; v_call: TRBV7-9; clone_size: -; cdr3_nt: TGTGCCAGCAGCTCAGAGTCTGAAATGAGCGAGCAGTACTTC; cdr3_aa: CASSSESEMSEQYF
d_call: -; cdr3_length: 13; j_call: TRBJ2-7; v_call: TRBV29-1; clone_size: many; cdr3_nt: TGCAGCGCCGAACTGGACAACCCCCACGAGCAGTACTTC; cdr3_aa: CSAELDNPHEQYF
d_call: TRBD1; cdr3_length: 15; j_call: TRBJ2-7; v_call: TRBV5-6; clone_size: -; cdr3_nt: TGTGCCAGCAGCTTGGGGGACAGGGTCTCCTACGAGCAGTACTTC; cdr3_aa: CASSLGDRVSYEQYF
d_call: TRBD1; cdr3_length: 15; j_call: TRBJ1-5; v_call: TRBV5-1; clone_size: -; cdr3_nt: TGCGCCAGCAGCCCGCAGGGGGAACGCAATCAGCCCCAGCATTTT; cdr3_aa: CASSPQGERNQPQHF
d_call: -; cdr3_length: 14; j_call: TRBJ1-2; v_call: TRBV20-1; clone_size: -; cdr3_nt: TGCAGTGCTAGAGGGACCGAGTCCTCCTATGGCTACACCTTC; cdr3_aa: CSARGTESSYGYTF
d_call: -; cdr3_length: 15; j_call: TRBJ1-5; v_call: TRBV6-5; clone_size: few; cdr3_nt: TGTGCCAGCAGTTTAGCCCGCGGACTGAATCAGCCCCAGCATTTT; cdr3_aa: CASSLARGLNQPQHF
d_call: TRBD2; cdr3_length: 16; j_call: TRBJ2-1; v_call: TRBV19; clone_size: -; cdr3_nt: TGTGCCAGTAGTATAGCTCTCGGGACTAGTAGTAGTGAGCAGTTCTTC; cdr3_aa: CASSIALGTSSSEQFF
d_call: TRBD1; cdr3_length: 15; j_call: TRBJ2-7; v_call: TRBV4-3; clone_size: -; cdr3_nt: TGCGCCAGCAGCCAAGAGGGGACAGGGGCCTACGAGCAGTACTTC; cdr3_aa: CASSQEGTGAYEQYF
d_call: -; cdr3_length: 15; j_call: TRBJ2-7; v_call: TRBV5-6; clone_size: -; cdr3_nt: TGTGCCAGCAGCTTTTTCGGGGGCCTACCATACGAGCAGTACTTC; cdr3_aa: CASSFFGGLPYEQYF
d_call: -; cdr3_length: 14; j_call: TRBJ1-2; v_call: TRBV5-5; clone_size: -; cdr3_nt: TGTGCCAGCAGCGGAACCGGGACTGACTATGGCTACACCTTC; cdr3_aa: CASSGTGTDYGYTF
d_call: TRBD2; cdr3_length: 17; j_call: TRBJ2-5; v_call: TRBV7-9; clone_size: few; cdr3_nt: TGTGCCAGCAGCCCTACTAGGCGGGAGGCCATACTAGAGACCCAGTACTTC; cdr3_aa: CASSPTRREAILETQYF